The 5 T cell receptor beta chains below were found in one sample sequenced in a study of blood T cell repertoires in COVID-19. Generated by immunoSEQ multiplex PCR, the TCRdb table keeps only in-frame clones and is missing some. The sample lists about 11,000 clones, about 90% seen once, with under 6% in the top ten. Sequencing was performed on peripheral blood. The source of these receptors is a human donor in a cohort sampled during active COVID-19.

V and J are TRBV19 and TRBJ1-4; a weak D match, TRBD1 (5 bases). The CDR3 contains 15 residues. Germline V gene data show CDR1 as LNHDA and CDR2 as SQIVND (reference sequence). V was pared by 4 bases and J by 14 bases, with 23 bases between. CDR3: CASSSPDRPLPILFF. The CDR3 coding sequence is TGTGCCAGTAGTAGCCCCGACAGACCACTCCCGATTCTGTTTTTT.

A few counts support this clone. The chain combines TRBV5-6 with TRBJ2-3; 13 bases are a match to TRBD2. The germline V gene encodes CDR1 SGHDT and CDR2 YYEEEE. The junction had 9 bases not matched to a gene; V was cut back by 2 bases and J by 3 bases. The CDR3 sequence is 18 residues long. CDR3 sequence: CASSLKLAGGPGTDTQYF. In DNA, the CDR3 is TGTGCCAGCAGCTTAAAACTAGCGGGAGGGCCGGGAACAGATACGCAGTATTTT.

The CDR3 here is CASRRTASNQPQHF. CDR3 sequence (DNA): TGTGCCAGTAGGCGGACTGCTAGCAATCAGCCCCAGCATTTT. V gene TRBV19 combines with J gene TRBJ1-5; D uncertain. The CDR3 is 14 amino acids. Trimming cost V 6 bases and J 0 bases, with 9 bases left between them. Per the germline V gene, CDR1 is LNHDA and CDR2 is SQIVND (reference sequence).

The CDR3 DNA follows: TGTGCCAGCAGCGGACTAGCGACCAAGCGAACCCTCACAGATACGCAGTATTTT. Amino acid sequence: CASSGLATKRTLTDTQYF. The chain is built from TRBV9 and TRBJ2-3, with 8 bases fitting TRBD2. This CDR3 contains 18 residues. V lost 3 bases and J lost 2; bases outside the gene matches: 14. Germline V CDR1 and CDR2: SGDLS, YYNGEE.

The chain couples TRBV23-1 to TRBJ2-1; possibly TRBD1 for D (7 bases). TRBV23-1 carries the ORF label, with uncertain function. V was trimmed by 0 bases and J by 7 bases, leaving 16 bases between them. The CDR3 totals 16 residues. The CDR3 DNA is TGCGCCAGCAGTCAATCGGGTCTAGCGACAGGGAATGAGCAGTTCTTC. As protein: CASSQSGLATGNEQFF.